This T cell receptor (beta chain) appears in the sequencing data of a study of monozygotic twins with inflammatory bowel disease. Germline-derived CDR1 and CDR2 are MNHEY and SMNVEV (reference sequence). The CDR3 consists of 18 residues. TCRdb re-called the 5' RACE reads; every CDR3 protein appears as one record, without DNA. The listing contains more than 350,000 distinct CDR3 sequences. Material for sequencing was blood. The sequence was collected from a human donor with ulcerative colitis or Crohn's disease, or a healthy co-twin of an affected twin (not recorded which). The V and J genes are TRBV27 and TRBJ2-5; no DNA is available, so the TRBD1 call from TCRdb remains unchecked. CDR3 protein: CASSLSAVNTRGQETQYF.